This T cell receptor (beta chain) was retrieved from a study of human T cells and chemical hapten exposure (dated by TCRdb to the early 2020s). About the study as a whole: For sensitization, 2% DPC in acetone was applied to a 2 cm by 2 cm area of upper inner arm skin. Twenty-nine alopecia patients gave blood for TCR sequencing at one to four time points (pre-sensitization, 2, 6 and 24 weeks). Patch testing on the upper back used Finn chambers containing 0.01% DPC, with scoring done after 6 days according to International Contact Dermatitis Research Group standards. Blood was sampled from patients pre-sensitization (week 0) and at 2, 6 and about 24 weeks after DPC sensitization. Libraries were pooled for sequencing, and per-sample TCR yields varied mainly because of small differences in library volumes within the pool. Throughout the study period of around 24 weeks, patients also received therapeutic DPC doses to the scalp every week. This study followed changes in the peripheral blood TCR repertoire in vivo during primary and secondary sensitization of alopecia patients to the hapten diphenylcyclopropenone (DPC). Alopecia areata with under or over 50% scalp involvement, alopecia totalis and alopecia universalis were represented in the patient cohort, which was mostly female. Both TCR alpha and TCR beta chains were sequenced from each blood RNA sample. The research as a whole found: A positive correlation was found between the number of PT1 expanded TCRs and patch test score, with significance reached at thresholds 8, 16 and 32 but not 4. Significantly more large CDR3 similarity clusters were formed by expanded TCRs than by pre-sensitization or healthy control sets, consistent with antigen-driven responses. Alopecia, a presumed autoimmune disease, was present in all patients, so the immune response of the patients might differ from that of healthy individuals. No change with DPC sensitization was found in the number of TCRs above 1 in 1000 frequency, and no evidence of global repertoire structure alterations was found. After repeated subsampling, the strength of the expansion versus patch-test correlation and the threshold at which it became significant changed.

This specimen's time point label, per the study, means: patch test 2, 6 weeks after DPC sensitization. This specimen's treatment or condition label, interpreted: therapeutic diphenylcyclopropenone sensitization with weekly scalp DPC. Total RNA was extracted from unfractionated whole blood that had been collected in Tempus Blood RNA tubes. Blood at each patch-test visit was drawn before the patch test was applied. Patients were eligible if aged 18 to 70, diagnosed with alopecia and judged suitable for DPC therapy, and pregnant patients were excluded. This clonotype showed up many times. What this receptor recognizes is not known. Base qualities are missing; no much larger clone stands one base away. Libraries were constructed by RACE. The sequencer was a NextSeq 500. During library preparation, unique molecular identifiers were attached to individual cDNA molecules so that TCRs could be counted in a quantitative, reproducible way. The study's own analysis went as follows. Samples had a median of roughly 91,000 TCRs, with a range from about 23,224 to 750,000. The Decombinator software suite was used to annotate the V, J and CDR3 of the TCR reads. For PS versus PT1 abundance plots, all samples were subsampled to the same number of TCRs (28,000). Expanded TCRs were defined as absent before sensitization and observed at least eight times at the 2-week time point. TCRdb ran its own pipeline on the public reads, namely fastp trimming at Q25 and MiXCR clone calling, and kept in-frame beta chains. Every distinct CDR3 protein forms one entry, paired with its most common genes and DNA. The V and J calls reflect TCRdb's pipeline rather than the authors' work. This sample comprises about 42,000 distinct CDR3 sequences, roughly a tenth of them detected only once. The ten largest clones take up 11% to 15% of the sample.

Sample: whole blood, taken in connection with sensitization to the hapten diphenylcyclopropenone (DPC). The sequence came from a woman younger than 45 with alopecia areata. Some clones in this sample may be carry-over from other donors' samples.

The DNA sequence is TGTGCCAGCAGCGAAGAGAGGCATGGCTACACCTTC. It is translated as CASSEERHGYTF. Rearrangement joined TRBV7-9 to TRBJ1-2, with no confident D gene call. CDR1 and CDR2, per the germline V gene (reference sequence), are SEHNR and FQNEAQ. V and J lose 5 bases and 6 bases, and a span of 10 bases separates them. From the cysteine through the phenylalanine, the CDR3 covers 12 amino acids. Left in the record is the CDR3 DNA by itself, 36 bases read in frame from the first base.